The rows below give T cell receptor beta chains drawn from one sample of a study of cytomegalovirus exposure and HLA in healthy donors. Data came from immunoSEQ multiplex PCR; TCRdb stores just in-frame clones and leaves some out. This sample lists nearly 200,000 clones; its ten largest clones have 0.7% to 0.8%. What was sequenced was PBMCs. Receptors originate from a boy aged 10-17 years in good health and CMV-seronegative. Both conserved end residues are part of each CDR3. D genes are given only for firm matches.

D gene,V gene,J gene,CDR3 DNA,CDR3 protein
TRBD1,TRBV18,TRBJ1-1,TGTGCCAGCCTCGGGACAGGGGGTACTGAAGCTTTCTTT,CASLGTGGTEAFF
TRBD1,TRBV4-1,TRBJ2-2,TGCGCCAGCAGCCAAAGGACAGGGGAATCTGCGAACACCGGGGAGCTGTTTTTT,CASSQRTGESANTGELFF
TRBD1,TRBV4-1,TRBJ1-2,TGCGCCAGCAGCCAAGATCCCGCAGGGGGCTTATACGGCTACACCTTC,CASSQDPAGGLYGYTF
TRBD1,TRBV30,TRBJ1-1,TGTGCCTGGAAAGGACAGGGGGCGGTTAGGACTGAAGCTTTCTTT,CAWKGQGAVRTEAFF
NA,TRBV28,TRBJ1-2,TGTGCCAGCACGCGGGGGAACTATGGCTACACCTTC,CASTRGNYGYTF
TRBD1,TRBV5-4,TRBJ1-1,TGTGCCAGCAGCTTGGGTTACAGGGGAATGAACACTGAAGCTTTCTTT,CASSLGYRGMNTEAFF
TRBD1,TRBV19,TRBJ2-7,TGTGCCAGTAGTACTCCAGGGACAGCTGTCTACGAGCAGTACTTC,CASSTPGTAVYEQYF
NA,TRBV27,TRBJ1-1,TGTGCCAGCAGTCGCCCGACAGCCATGAACACTGAAGCTTTCTTT,CASSRPTAMNTEAFF
TRBD1,TRBV6-1,TRBJ2-3,TGTGCCAGCAGTAATGGACAGGGGAGGATAGATACGCAGTATTTT,CASSNGQGRIDTQYF
TRBD1,TRBV2,TRBJ1-3,TGTGCCAGCAGTGAATCAGGGGGGCTATCTGGAAACACCATATATTTT,CASSESGGLSGNTIYF
NA,TRBV5-1,TRBJ1-1,TGCGCCAGCAGCTTGGCCGGAGGGGTTGAAGCTTTCTTT,CASSLAGGVEAFF
TRBD1,TRBV4-3,TRBJ2-7,TGCGCCAGCGGGAAGACAAAACAGGGGGCTTACGAGCAGTACTTC,CASGKTKQGAYEQYF
NA,TRBV28,TRBJ2-7,TGTGCCAGCAGTTTATCACCTTCCACCTACGAGCAGTACTTC,CASSLSPSTYEQYF
NA,TRBV6-1,TRBJ2-1,TGTGCCAGCAGTCCTTTAGAGGGTGAGCAGTTCTTC,CASSPLEGEQFF
NA,TRBV7-9,TRBJ2-7,TGTGCCAGCAGCTTAGAGGGGGGGATTAGGTACGAGCAGTACTTC,CASSLEGGIRYEQYF
NA,TRBV11-2,TRBJ2-7,TGTGCCAGCTCGCCCATGGCGGGGGCCCGGGACGAGCAGTACTTC,CASSPMAGARDEQYF
NA,TRBV6-5,TRBJ1-5,TGTGCCAGCAGTAGACAGGATCCCAGGCAGCCCCAGCATTTT,CASSRQDPRQPQHF
NA,TRBV18,TRBJ1-2,TGTGCCAGCTCAGCGTCGCCGGGACAACCTATAACTAGGGGCTACGCCTTC,CASSASPGQPITRGYAF
TRBD2,TRBV11-2,TRBJ2-1,TGTGCCAGCGGGGGGGTGAGGGGTGAGCAGTTCTTC,CASGGVRGEQFF
TRBD1,TRBV7-9,TRBJ2-1,TGTGCCAGCAGCCCCACATGGGGGACAGTTTATGAGCAGTTCTTC,CASSPTWGTVYEQFF
TRBD2,TRBV7-2,TRBJ2-7,TGTGCCAGCAGCTTATTGCGGGGGACCTACGAGCAGTACTTC,CASSLLRGTYEQYF
TRBD2,TRBV15,TRBJ2-5,TGTGCCACCAGCAGGGGATCGCGGGCTAGCGGGGGGGAGACCCAGTACTTC,CATSRGSRASGGETQYF
NA,TRBV12-2,TRBJ2-3,TGTGCAAGTCGCTCCCCAGCAGATACGCAGTATTTT,CASRSPADTQYF
NA,TRBV7-8,TRBJ2-1,TGTGCCAGCAGCTTTGGGAGCTCCTACAATGAGCAGTTCTTC,CASSFGSSYNEQFF
NA,TRBV5-1,TRBJ2-3,TGCGCCAGCAGCTTGGGGCGGCAGTACACAGATACGCAGTATTTT,CASSLGRQYTDTQYF
TRBD1,TRBV6-1,TRBJ1-2,TGTGCCAGCAGTGTCGACAGGGGGCAAGGCTACACCTTC,CASSVDRGQGYTF
NA,TRBV18,TRBJ2-1,TGTGCCAGCTCTCCCCAGGGCTCCTACAATGAGCAGTTCTTC,CASSPQGSYNEQFF
TRBD2,TRBV5-8,TRBJ2-3,TGTGCCAGCAGCTTGCGCCTAGCGGGGGGGCAGGGTACGCAGTATTTT,CASSLRLAGGQGTQYF
TRBD1,TRBV27,TRBJ1-5,TGTGCCAGCAGTTGGGACAGGGATCAGCCCCAGCATTTT,CASSWDRDQPQHF
NA,TRBV28,TRBJ1-2,TGTGCCAGCAGTTTAGGGGTAAGACGGGGGAACTATGGCTACACCTTC,CASSLGVRRGNYGYTF
NA,TRBV11-2,TRBJ2-2,TGTGCCAGCAGCCTGGCCCCACGGGGTTACACCGGGGAGCTGTTTTTT,CASSLAPRGYTGELFF
NA,TRBV6-5,TRBJ1-2,TGTGCCAGCAGTCAGACGGGGAAAGCTAACTATGGCTACACCTTC,CASSQTGKANYGYTF
NA,TRBV13,TRBJ1-3,TGTGCCAGCAGCTTAGACAGGCCCTCTGGAAACACCATATATTTT,CASSLDRPSGNTIYF
TRBD2,TRBV6-4,TRBJ2-3,TGTGCCAGCAGTGACTCGACTAGCGGGGGGGATACGCAGTATTTT,CASSDSTSGGDTQYF
NA,TRBV19,TRBJ1-2,TGTGCCAGTAGGGCAGGATCTAACTATGGCTACACCTTC,CASRAGSNYGYTF
TRBD1,TRBV5-1,TRBJ2-7,TGCGCCAGCAGCTTCGGACAGGGTCGGTCCTACGAGCAGTACTTC,CASSFGQGRSYEQYF
NA,TRBV7-9,TRBJ1-6,TGTGCCAGCAGCCGCGATCCTTATAATTCACCCCTCCACTTT,CASSRDPYNSPLHF
NA,TRBV28,TRBJ2-7,TGTGCCAGCATCTCGGGTCGGGACACCTACGAGCAGTACTTC,CASISGRDTYEQYF
TRBD1,TRBV2,TRBJ2-6,TGTGCCACCACGACAGGGAGTTCTCCTGGGGCCAACGTCCTGACTTTC,CATTTGSSPGANVLTF
TRBD1,TRBV30,TRBJ2-7,TGTGCCTGGAGTGTCCGGGACAGGAGGACCTACGAGCAGTACTTC,CAWSVRDRRTYEQYF
TRBD2,TRBV5-1,TRBJ2-3,TGCGCCAGCAGCTTTGAGCGGGGGGACAGCACAGATACGCAGTATTTT,CASSFERGDSTDTQYF